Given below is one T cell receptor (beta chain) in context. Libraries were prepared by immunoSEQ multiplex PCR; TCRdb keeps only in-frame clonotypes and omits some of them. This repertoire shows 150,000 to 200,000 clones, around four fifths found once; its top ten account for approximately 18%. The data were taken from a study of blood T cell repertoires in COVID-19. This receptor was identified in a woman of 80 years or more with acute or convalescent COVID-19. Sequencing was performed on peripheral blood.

The CDR3 region has the DNA TGTGCCAGTAGTAGCCTAGCGGATTCTTACGAGCAGTACTTC. Translated, it gives CASSSLADSYEQYF. The genes are TRBV19 and TRBJ2-7; 7 bases align to TRBD2. The V and J ends lost 4 bases and 4 bases, in that order; junction bases with no gene match: 7. CDR1 is LNHDA, CDR2 SQIVND, per germline (reference sequence). CDR3 length: 14 residues.